This T cell receptor (beta chain) stems from a study of cytomegalovirus exposure and HLA in healthy donors (dated by TCRdb to the late 2010s). Some background on the complete study: In an earlier analysis of several hundred of the donors, 250 to 300 Gb of sequence data and 90 million to 130 million unique TCR beta sequences from about 179 million T cells were reported. Approximately 300 gigabases of sequencing data and approximately 92 million unique TCR sequences made up an early release that covered several hundred HLA-typed donors. Of the 300 to 450 genotyped donors, 70% to 90% were placed in the genetic ancestry cluster associated with self-reported Caucasian donors. The study aimed to test whether signatures of past pathogen exposure could be identified by cataloging public T cell receptors. The study used immunosequencing to profile the T cell repertoires of 666 subjects and linked those repertoires to cytomegalovirus serostatus. A separate validation cohort of 100 to 150 different subjects was used in addition to the approximately 610-subject first cohort. High-throughput TCR immunosequencing, statistical association of individual TCRs with disease status, and machine learning were combined to predict cytomegalovirus infection status. To study patterns of TCR occurrence, a later analysis re-analyzed previously published TCR beta repertoires from 700 or so donors and added high-resolution HLA genotyping. Rather than drawing on any new phenotypic data, the later analysis identified candidate immune exposures from TCR beta sequences and the way those sequences occurred across donors. To decide whether each TCR beta V gene segment behaved as functional or pseudogenic, an earlier analysis of some 600 of the donors relied on high-throughput TCR beta sequencing. Donor age, sex, ethnicity and CMV serostatus were collected together with the repertoire data. A later genetic analysis took genome-wide SNP genotypes for about 55% of the 666 donors and used that subset as a discovery cohort. Every discovery cohort repertoire had been produced on one sequencing platform. HLA typing included class I and class II loci at four-digit resolution. Typing coverage differed by locus: A, B, C, DRB1 and DQB1 were typed in roughly 620-640 donors, DQA1 in 500 to 550, DPA1 in 600 to 610, and DPB1 in approximately 450. Roughly 5 DR-DQ haplotypes were handled as single units for association and clustering, since linkage in the cohort was strong. Across 398 genotyped donors of the cohort, an average of about 240,000 unique TCR beta nucleotide sequences per donor were sequenced, and roughly a sixth of those sequences were non-productive.

V gives up 6 bases and J gives up 5 bases, and the segment between their germline ends measures 16 bases. Including the terminal cysteine and phenylalanine, the CDR3 comprises 15 residues. The entry retains the CDR3 DNA only, 45 bases that are in frame from base 1. CDR1 and CDR2 were assigned from the germline V gene as SGHTA and FQGNSA. The cohort consisted of hundreds of healthy bone marrow donors. Cohort members were all nominally healthy when sampled, although unrecorded immune exposures were likely present. The donor was CMV seronegative and belonged to the group of over 350 seronegative cohort members. Each donor provided a peripheral blood sample, and peripheral blood mononuclear cells were used for TCR beta sequencing. The Qiagen DNeasy Blood Extraction Kit was used to extract genomic DNA from the blood cell samples. Results the study describes overall, beyond this receptor: Linkage disequilibrium might explain the correlated functional status among segregating V segments, but an unknown experimental factor could not be excluded. Immune exposure information for the cohort was limited to CMV serostatus. HLA typing was unavailable for some donors at each locus, so association tests used only the typed subset. Most TCR sequences were seen in very few donors, while some public TCRs were found in many individuals. It was suggested by the authors that the approach could potentially be generalized to other disease states and immunological phenotypes. In a later analysis, 16,951 TCR beta sequences were associated with specific HLA alleles at a false discovery rate of 0.05. According to a later analysis, most CMV-associated TCR beta chains appeared to be HLA-restricted, and the HLA associations seemed to be driven largely by CMV exposure. Assigning TCR associations to individual alleles was difficult when HLA alleles, especially DR and DQ, strongly co-occurred. An earlier analysis of around 540 of the donors showed that most TCR beta V segments appeared in productive rearrangements either about 87% or about 30% of the time, which broadly matched IMGT annotations. V-gene and J-gene trimming of TCR beta chains was associated with a missense DCLRE1C variant in a later genetic analysis, and the association was replicated in an independent cohort. In both the original and validation cohorts, the classifier was reported to diagnose cytomegalovirus status with high specificity and sensitivity. A further reported finding was that TCR beta sequences accurately predicted the HLA-A and HLA-B alleles for most subjects in the first cohort. Compared with equally common non-associated chains, HLA-associated TCR beta chains in a later analysis were more clonally expanded and had lower generation probabilities. Because the 87-base-pair reads could not distinguish some IMGT-functional V segments, including TRBV6-2 and TRBV6-3, those segments were excluded. A cluster of highly shared sequence variants was judged likely to represent a technical artifact of the sequencing pipeline. A later analysis reported that several top co-occurrence clusters appeared linked to parvovirus B19, influenza, CMV and Epstein-Barr virus. In a later analysis, the rate of TCR association differed among HLA loci, with DRB1 alleles having the most associated TCRs and HLA-C alleles having the fewest. Compared with the approximately 600-donor mean, donors in an Asian-associated ancestry cluster had fewer N-insertions in productive TCRs, according to a later genetic analysis. Roughly uniform sequencing depth across donors was assumed in presence/absence analyses, although this assumption may not hold. The cohort was sequenced for TCR beta chains only, and without alpha or paired-chain data the features that could be detected were limited. In vitro tests confirmed that three of the cytomegalovirus-associated TCR beta chains recognize cytomegalovirus antigens. The study gave a list of about 170 TCR beta chains associated with cytomegalovirus. Because counts were too low, seventeen rarely observed V segments, including chromosome 9 orphons, were excluded from the earlier analysis of some 590 of the donors.

Libraries came from the immunoSEQ multiplex PCR assay. For the multiplex PCR, a mixture combining 60 forward primers for TCR Vbeta segments and 13 reverse primers for TCR Jbeta segments was used. A multiplex PCR assay on genomic DNA amplified the CDR3 region of rearranged TCR beta genes. The amplified TCR beta libraries were sequenced on the Illumina HiSeq System as 87-base-pair reads. In the paper's pipeline: A later analysis counted approximately 74 million unique TCR beta chains across the roughly 700 repertoires, and about 10 million of these chains were shared by at least two donors. Raw reads were error-corrected and collapsed into unique sequences by a nearest-neighbor algorithm in which closely related sequences were merged to remove PCR and sequencing errors. To assign V, D and J gene segments, CDR3 sequences were aligned to IMGT reference sequences. Each retained sequence needed at least a six-nucleotide match to both a V gene segment and a J gene segment. A rearrangement was called productive if the CDR3 had no stop codons and remained in frame with V and J, and every other rearrangement was called non-productive. CDR3 was defined by IMGT convention, running from the second conserved V-encoded cysteine to the conserved J-encoded phenylalanine. The earlier analysis of about 640 of the donors excluded any sequence lacking an unambiguous match to a single V gene segment. In an earlier analysis of 450 to 700 of the donors, V segments were called functional above 56.7% productive rearrangements and were called segregating when the between-donor standard deviation exceeded 5%. A statistical classification framework was developed to diagnose cytomegalovirus status using the catalog of TCR beta chain sequences. A later analysis assigned V and J genes by comparing TCR nucleotide sequences with IMGT/GENE-DB human TR gene sequences. In a later analysis, CDR3 sequences and most-parsimonious VDJ recombination scenarios were assigned using the TCRdist pipeline. In a later analysis, each TCR beta chain was defined by its CDR3 amino acid sequence together with its V-gene family, and reads without a unique V-gene family were excluded. In a later analysis, approximately 590 highly shared, low-generation-probability nucleotide sequences were removed to address suspected cross-contamination and a sequencing artifact. A later analysis calculated a clonal expansion index for each public chain from normalized within-repertoire ranks of inferred template counts. In a later analysis, generation probabilities were computed with a VDJ recombination model fitted to out-of-frame rearrangements, and the resulting probabilities were checked against IGoR. Hypergeometric tests were used in a later analysis to score TCR-TCR, TCR-HLA and TCR-CMV co-occurrence, with a repertoire-size bias correction applied to the TCR pairs. To estimate false discovery rates, a later analysis permuted the HLA or CMV assignments 20 times. In a later analysis, co-occurring TCRs were grouped using DBSCAN, and TCRdist sequence similarity was added for clustering within HLA-allele-positive subsets. For co-occurrence clustering, repertoires with fewer than 30,000 or more than 120,000 public chains were excluded, along with about five repertoires with anomalous nucleotide sharing. TCRdb holds this immuneACCESS table with in-frame rearrangements only. Some clones are missing; in checked studies, unresolved V genes explain under half, and the rest has no known cause. The DNA gave D and trimming, while V, J and clone size come from that table. Counted in this sample were more than 150,000 clones; about 81% of them appeared once. The top ten hold about 2.2% of the sample.

As to this clone: Its antigen remains undetermined. No qualities accompany the bases; no much larger clone lies one base away.

What was sequenced was PBMCs. The receptor was derived from a young woman in good health and CMV-seronegative. The chain is made from TRBV7-2 and TRBJ2-2; a weak D assignment points to TRBD2 (6 bases agree). The nucleotides read TGTGCCAGCAGTCCCAGGGACTTCCGGACCGGGGAGCTGTTTTTT. Its coded protein is CASSPRDFRTGELFF.